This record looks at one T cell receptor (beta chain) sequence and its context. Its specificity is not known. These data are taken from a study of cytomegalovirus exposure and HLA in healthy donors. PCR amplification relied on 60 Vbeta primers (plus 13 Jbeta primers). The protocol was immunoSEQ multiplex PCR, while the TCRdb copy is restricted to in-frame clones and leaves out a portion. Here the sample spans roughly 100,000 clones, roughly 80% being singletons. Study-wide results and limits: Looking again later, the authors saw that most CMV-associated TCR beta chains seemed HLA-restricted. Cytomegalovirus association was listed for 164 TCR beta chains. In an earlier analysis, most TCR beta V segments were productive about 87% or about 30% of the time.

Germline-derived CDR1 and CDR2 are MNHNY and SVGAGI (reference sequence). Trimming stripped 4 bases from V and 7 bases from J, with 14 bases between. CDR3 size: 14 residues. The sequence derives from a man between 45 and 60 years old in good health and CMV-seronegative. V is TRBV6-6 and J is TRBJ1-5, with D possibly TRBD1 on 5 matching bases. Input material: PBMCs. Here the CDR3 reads CASSSKGLRQPQHF. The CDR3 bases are TGTGCCAGCAGTTCTAAGGGGCTGAGGCAGCCCCAGCATTTT.